This TCR beta chain emerged from a study of CD8+ T cells in alopecia areata. Across the whole study: A 6-month period off drug followed tofacitinib, which lasted 6 to 18 months. Study conclusions and caveats: Normal scalp showed lower clonality than lesional scalp, especially alopecia totalis/universalis. In scalp and blood, many expanded lesional clones persisted during tofacitinib.

The treatment: oral pan-JAK inhibitor, 5-10 mg twice daily. A remark on this clone: Antigen unknown.

The sequencing template was cDNA reverse transcribed from extracted RNA. Data came from immunoSEQ multiplex PCR; TCRdb stores just in-frame clones and leaves some out. The sample yields a few hundred thousand clones, roughly three fifths seen once. The V and J ends lost 6 bases and 4 bases, in that order; junction bases with no gene match: 10. The CDR3 length is 14 residues. Germline V gene sequence: CDR1 SQVTM, CDR2 ANQGSEA. The clonotype comes from a human donor with alopecia areata. The chain combines TRBV29-1 with TRBJ1-2, with TRBD1 identical over 8 bases. The source was CD4+ T cells sorted from blood, collected around week 46, from a patient treated with tofacitinib. CDR3: CSVVKQGVFYGYTF. In DNA, the CDR3 is TGCAGCGTCGTCAAACAGGGGGTCTTCTATGGCTACACCTTC.